The present entry profiles one TCR beta chain with its context. Its specificity is not known. Terminally differentiated effector memory CD45RA+ cells were left out of the naive CD8 fraction, which was CD45RO-negative and positively selected for CCR7. This entry is derived from a study of shared clonotypes between healthy human individuals. About the study: Researchers assigned three CD4 naive, three CD4 memory, two CD8 naive and one CD8 memory plate to each donor. General study results and limits: Researchers sampled only blood; tissue repertoires likely differ. Clonotype sharing levels among donors were expected to vary with sequencing depth. The genetic and exposure-history diversity represented was limited by few donors.

The assay was immunoSEQ multiplex PCR, and TCRdb's table has in-frame clones only and misses some. The table records 1.5 million to 2.5 million clones, about 95% of them present only once. The CDR3 consists of 13 residues. The junction had 6 bases not matched to a gene; V was cut back by 3 bases and J by 5 bases. Germline CDR1 is GTSNPN and CDR2 is SVGIG (reference sequence). V is TRBV30 and J is TRBJ1-2; TRBD1 agrees at 7 bases. Sequenced sample: naive CD8+ T cells sorted from blood. This TCR was sampled from a man younger than 35 in good health. This chain's CDR3 is CAWSLGQSYGYTF. The CDR3 nucleotides are TGTGCCTGGAGCCTGGGACAGTCTTATGGCTACACCTTC.